Sequencing of this TCR beta chain was carried out in a study of T cell responses to AZD1222 COVID-19 vaccine. The protocol was immunoSEQ multiplex PCR, while the TCRdb copy is restricted to in-frame clones and leaves out a portion. The repertoire consists of roughly 150,000 clones, with approximately 88% occurring once and the leading ten covering 0.85% to 1.2%. CDR3 size: 12 residues. With respect to this clone: Antigen unknown.

General study findings and limits: It should be noted that donors were predominantly white British and more often female, and clonal diversity was possibly underestimated.

The clonotype comes from an adult who received the AZD1222 COVID-19 vaccine. The V and J genes are TRBV21-1 and TRBJ1-2. TRBV21-1 is assigned pseudogene status. Specimen: peripheral blood, collected 28 days after the second AZD1222 dose. In nucleotides, the CDR3 is TGTGCCAGCAGCAAAGCTGGGGATGGCTACACCTTC. Translated, it gives CASSKAGDGYTF.